This T cell receptor (beta chain) emerged from a study of blood T cell repertoires in COVID-19. Study in general: Sample material is recorded as cDNA or gDNA derived from T cells, B-cell-depleted T cells, or PBMCs.

The CDR3 totals 12 residues. V shed 1 base and J shed 11 bases, with 9 bases lying between them. This clone was observed a single time. Across about two dozen US areas, participants ranged in age from about 18 to 90 years. Donors were grouped by their self-reported clinical history. Study processing details: Using reference gene primer amplification, nucleated cell counts were estimated. Method: immunoSEQ multiplex PCR; TCRdb's copy keeps in-frame clones and lacks some. V, J and clone size reflect that table, while D and trimming were determined from the DNA. Of fewer than 300,000 clones in the sample, 80% to 90% were seen once.

The J gene is TRBJ1-5, the V gene TRBV12-3 or TRBV12-4; the D is unclear. Sequencing was carried out using PBMCs or T cells enriched from blood (not recorded which). The receptor comes from a woman in her 30s who had recovered from COVID-19. For the CDR3, the DNA is TGTGCCAGCAGTTTAGATTTCAGATCCCAGCATTTT. Its translation is CASSLDFRSQHF.